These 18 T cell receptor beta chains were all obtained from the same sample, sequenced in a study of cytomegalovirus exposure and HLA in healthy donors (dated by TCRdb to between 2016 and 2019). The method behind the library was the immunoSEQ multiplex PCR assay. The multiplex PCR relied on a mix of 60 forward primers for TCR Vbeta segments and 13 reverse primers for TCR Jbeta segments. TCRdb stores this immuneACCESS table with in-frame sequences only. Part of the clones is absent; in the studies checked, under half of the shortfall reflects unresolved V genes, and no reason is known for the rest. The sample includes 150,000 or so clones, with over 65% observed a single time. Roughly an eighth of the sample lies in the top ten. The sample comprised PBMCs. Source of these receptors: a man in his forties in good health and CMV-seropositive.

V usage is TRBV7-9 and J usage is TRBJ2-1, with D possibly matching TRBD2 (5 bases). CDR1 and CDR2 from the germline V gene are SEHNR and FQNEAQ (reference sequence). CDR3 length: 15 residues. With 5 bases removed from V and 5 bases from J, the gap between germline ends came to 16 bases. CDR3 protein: CASSLLGPQNNEQFF. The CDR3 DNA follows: TGTGCCAGCAGCCTACTAGGCCCCCAAAACAATGAGCAGTTCTTC.

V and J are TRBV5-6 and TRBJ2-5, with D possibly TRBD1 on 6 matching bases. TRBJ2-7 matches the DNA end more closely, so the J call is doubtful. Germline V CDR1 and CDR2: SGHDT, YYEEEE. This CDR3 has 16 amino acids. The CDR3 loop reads CASSPAGTHLSYEQYF. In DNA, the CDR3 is TGTGCCAGCAGTCCAGCCGGGACACACCTATCCTACGAGCAGTACTTC.

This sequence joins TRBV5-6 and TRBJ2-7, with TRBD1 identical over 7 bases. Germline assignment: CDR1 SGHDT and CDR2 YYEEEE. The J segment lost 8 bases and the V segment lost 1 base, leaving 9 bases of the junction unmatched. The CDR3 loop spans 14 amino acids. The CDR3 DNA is TGTGCCAGCAGCTTGCCCGGACAGGCCGGGAAGCAGTACTTC. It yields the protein CASSLPGQAGKQYF.

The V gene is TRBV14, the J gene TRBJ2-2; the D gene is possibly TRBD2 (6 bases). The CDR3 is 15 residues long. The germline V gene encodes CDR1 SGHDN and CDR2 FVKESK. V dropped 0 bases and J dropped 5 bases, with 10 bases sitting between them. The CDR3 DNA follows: TGTGCCAGCAGCCAAGAGGAGGGGCCAACCGGGGAGCTGTTTTTT. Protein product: CASSQEEGPTGELFF.

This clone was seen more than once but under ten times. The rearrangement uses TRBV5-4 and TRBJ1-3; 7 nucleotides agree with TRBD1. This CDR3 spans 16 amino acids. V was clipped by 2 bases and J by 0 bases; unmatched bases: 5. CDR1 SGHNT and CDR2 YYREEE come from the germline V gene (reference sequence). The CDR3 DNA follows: TGTGCCAGCAGCTTCGGGGGACAGACCTCTGGAAACACCATATATTTT. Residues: CASSFGGQTSGNTIYF. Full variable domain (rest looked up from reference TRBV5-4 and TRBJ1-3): ETGVTQSPTHLIKTRGQQVTLRCSSQSGHNTVSWYQQALGQGPQFIFQYYREEENGRGNFPPRFSGLQFPNYSSELNVNALELDDSALYLCASSFGGQTSGNTIYFGEGSWLTVV.

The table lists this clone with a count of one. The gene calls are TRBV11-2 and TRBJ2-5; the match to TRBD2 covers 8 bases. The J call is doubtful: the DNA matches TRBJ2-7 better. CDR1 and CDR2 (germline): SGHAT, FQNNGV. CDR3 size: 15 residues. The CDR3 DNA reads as TGTGCCAGCAGCTTGATGGGGAGCGGGAGAGACGAGCAGTACTTC. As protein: CASSLMGSGRDEQYF.

CDR3 region: CASKELEWNEQFF. DNA of the CDR3: TGTGCCAGTAAAGAACTAGAATGGAATGAGCAGTTCTTC. This chain connects TRBV19 to TRBJ2-1, with D maybe TRBD2 (5 bases). Trimming left V 7 bases short and J 7 bases short, with 14 bases between. The CDR3 runs 13 residues. CDR1 and CDR2 from the germline V gene are LNHDA and SQIVND (reference sequence).

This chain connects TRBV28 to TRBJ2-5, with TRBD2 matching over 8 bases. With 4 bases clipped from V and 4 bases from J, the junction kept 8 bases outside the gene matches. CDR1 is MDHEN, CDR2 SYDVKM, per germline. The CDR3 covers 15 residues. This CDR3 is CASSSLAGLRETQYF. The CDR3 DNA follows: TGTGCCAGCAGTTCCTTAGCGGGATTGAGAGAGACCCAGTACTTC.

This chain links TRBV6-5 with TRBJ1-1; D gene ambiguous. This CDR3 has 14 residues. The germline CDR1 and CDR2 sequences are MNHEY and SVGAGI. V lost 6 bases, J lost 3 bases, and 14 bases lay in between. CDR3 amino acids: CASSKWIEDTEAFF. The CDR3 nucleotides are TGTGCCAGCAGCAAGTGGATCGAGGACACTGAAGCTTTCTTT.

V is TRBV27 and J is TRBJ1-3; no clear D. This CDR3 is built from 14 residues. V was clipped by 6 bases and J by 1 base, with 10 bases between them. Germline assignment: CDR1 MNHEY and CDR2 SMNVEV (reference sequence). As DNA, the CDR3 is TGTGCCAGCAGGATCCCAGGTTCTGGAAACACCATATATTTT. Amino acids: CASRIPGSGNTIYF.

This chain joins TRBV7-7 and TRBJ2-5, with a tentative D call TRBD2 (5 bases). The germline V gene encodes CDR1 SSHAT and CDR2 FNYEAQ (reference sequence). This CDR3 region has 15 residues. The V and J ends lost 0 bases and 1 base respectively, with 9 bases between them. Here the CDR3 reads CASSLAGSGQETQYF. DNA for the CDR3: TGTGCCAGCAGCTTAGCGGGCAGCGGCCAAGAGACCCAGTACTTC.

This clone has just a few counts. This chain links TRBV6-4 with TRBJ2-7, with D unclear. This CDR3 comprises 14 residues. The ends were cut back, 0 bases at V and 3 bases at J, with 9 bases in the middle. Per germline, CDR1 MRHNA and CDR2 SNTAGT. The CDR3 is CASSDSRVFYEQYF. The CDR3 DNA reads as TGTGCCAGCAGTGACTCTCGGGTCTTCTACGAGCAGTACTTC.

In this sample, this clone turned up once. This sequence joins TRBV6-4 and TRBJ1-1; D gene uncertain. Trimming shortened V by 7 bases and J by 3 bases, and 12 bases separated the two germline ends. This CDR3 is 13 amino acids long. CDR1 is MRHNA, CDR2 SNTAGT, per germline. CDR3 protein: CASKAGTDTEAFF. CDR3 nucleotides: TGTGCCAGCAAAGCGGGAACCGACACTGAAGCTTTCTTT.

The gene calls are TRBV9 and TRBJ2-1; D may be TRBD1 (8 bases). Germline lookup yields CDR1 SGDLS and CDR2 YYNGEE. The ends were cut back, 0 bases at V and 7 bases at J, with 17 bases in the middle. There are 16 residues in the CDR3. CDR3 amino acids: CASSVGGGQAFNEQFF. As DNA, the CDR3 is TGTGCCAGCAGCGTAGGGGGGGGACAGGCGTTTAATGAGCAGTTCTTC.

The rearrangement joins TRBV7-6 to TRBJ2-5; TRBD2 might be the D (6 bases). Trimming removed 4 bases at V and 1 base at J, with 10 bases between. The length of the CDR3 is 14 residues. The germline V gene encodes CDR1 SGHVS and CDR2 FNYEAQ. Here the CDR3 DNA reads TGTGCCAGCAGCTACCCCGGGAGCCAAGAGACCCAGTACTTC. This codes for CASSYPGSQETQYF.

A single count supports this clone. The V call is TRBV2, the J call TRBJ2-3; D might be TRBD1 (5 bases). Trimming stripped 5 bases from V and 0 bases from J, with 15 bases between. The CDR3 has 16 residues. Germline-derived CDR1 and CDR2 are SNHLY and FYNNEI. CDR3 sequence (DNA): TGTGCCAGCAGTCGGACAAATCCAAAAAGCACAGATACGCAGTATTTT. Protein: CASSRTNPKSTDTQYF.

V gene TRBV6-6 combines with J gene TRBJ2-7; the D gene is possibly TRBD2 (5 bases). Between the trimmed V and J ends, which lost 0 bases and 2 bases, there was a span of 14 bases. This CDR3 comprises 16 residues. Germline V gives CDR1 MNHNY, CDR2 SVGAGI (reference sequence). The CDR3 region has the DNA TGTGCCAGCAGTTACTCTGAGGGTCTAGTTGCCTACGAGCAGTACTTC. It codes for CASSYSEGLVAYEQYF.

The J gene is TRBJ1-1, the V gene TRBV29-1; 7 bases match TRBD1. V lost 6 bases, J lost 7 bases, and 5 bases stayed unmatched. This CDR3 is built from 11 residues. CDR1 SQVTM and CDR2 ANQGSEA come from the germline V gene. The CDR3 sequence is CSVGQASEAFF. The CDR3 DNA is TGCAGCGTCGGACAGGCCAGTGAAGCTTTCTTT.